This T cell receptor (beta chain) derives from a study of identical twins. V lost 4 bases and J lost 1, with 5 bases in between. From germline, CDR1 is SGHTS and CDR2 YDEGEE. This CDR3 comprises 12 residues. Study-wide points: Beta out-of-frame sequences showed weaker excess twin sharing.

With respect to this clonotype: Its target is unknown.

Each CDR3 protein is one row after TCRdb ran MiXCR on the 5' RACE reads. The data show some 300,000 distinct CDR3 sequences, about 12% seen once. This sample also belongs to another study, concerning yellow fever vaccine responses in identical twins.

This receptor was taken from a woman aged 18-29 years in good health. The chain has TRBV5-8 and TRBJ1-1; D uncertain. Sequencing was carried out using CD8+ T cells sorted from blood. The CDR3 sequence: CASSRKNTEAFF. The CDR3 nucleotides read TGTGCCAGCAGCAGGAAGAACACTGAAGCTTTCTTT.